These 32 T cell receptor beta chains came from one sample sequenced in a study of cytomegalovirus exposure and HLA in healthy donors. Primers for the PCR totalled 60 Vbeta and 13 Jbeta. Repertoires were generated with immunoSEQ multiplex PCR, while TCRdb's copy carries only in-frame clones and drops some. This sample has some 200,000 clones; 82% occur once, and the top ten carry about 0.78%. The sample was PBMCs. The receptors come from a woman under 30 in good health and CMV-seronegative.

The chain combines TRBV27 with TRBJ1-5; no clear D. Trimming removed 2 bases at V and 0 bases at J, with 8 bases between. The CDR3 runs 15 residues. Germline V gene sequence: CDR1 MNHEY, CDR2 SMNVEV (reference sequence). The CDR3 is CASSLGGNSNQPQHF. The CDR3 DNA is TGTGCCAGCAGTTTAGGAGGGAATAGCAATCAGCCCCAGCATTTT.

The genes are TRBV28 and TRBJ2-6; D not resolved. V was pared by 2 bases and J by 0 bases, with 5 bases between. The CDR3 runs to 15 residues. CDR1 and CDR2 (germline): MDHEN, SYDVKM. The CDR3 DNA sequence: TGTGCCAGCAGTTTACAGGTCTCTGGGGCCAACGTCCTGACTTTC. Residues: CASSLQVSGANVLTF.

This chain connects TRBV27 to TRBJ2-2; 10 bases are a match to TRBD2. This CDR3 is built from 17 residues. Trimming at V came to 5 bases and at J to 3 bases, leaving 9 bases not matched to a gene. Germline V CDR1 and CDR2: MNHEY, SMNVEV (reference sequence). The CDR3 protein is CASSRLAGARDTGELFF. CDR3 DNA: TGTGCCAGCAGTCGACTAGCGGGCGCGCGGGACACCGGGGAGCTGTTTTTT.

This chain joins TRBV6-4 and TRBJ2-7, with 8 bases matching TRBD2. This CDR3 spans 15 amino acids. V dropped 3 bases and J dropped 4; count of bases not matched to a gene: 8. Germline CDR1 MRHNA, CDR2 SNTAGT. CDR3 nucleotides: TGTGCCAGCAGTGAGGTGGAGCGGGAGTCGTACGAGCAGTACTTC. It translates to CASSEVERESYEQYF.

The chain couples TRBV2 to TRBJ2-5; D is undetermined. V was clipped by 1 base and J by 4 bases, with 10 bases between them. The CDR3 is made up of 14 amino acids. Germline CDR1 reads SNHLY; CDR2 reads FYNNEI. The CDR3, as DNA: TGTGCCAGCAGTGAAGGCGGATCAATAGAGACCCAGTACTTC. This gives the protein CASSEGGSIETQYF. Together with reference TRBV2 and TRBJ2-5, the CDR3 gives the full variable domain: EPEVTQTPSHQVTQMGQEVILRCVPISNHLYFYWYRQILGQKVEFLVSFYNNEISEKSEIFDDQFSVERPDGSNFTLKIRSTKLEDSAMYFCASSEGGSIETQYFGPGTRLLVL.

This clone has more than one count but fewer than ten. V usage is TRBV10-3 and J usage is TRBJ2-7; D is perhaps TRBD2 (5 bases). V was pared by 0 bases and J by 2 bases, with 20 bases between. This CDR3 contains 18 residues. The germline gives CDR1 ENHRY, CDR2 SYGVKD. CDR3: CAISESIGSGSRAYEQYF. In nucleotides, the CDR3 is TGTGCCATCAGTGAGTCGATTGGGAGCGGCTCTCGGGCCTACGAGCAGTACTTC.

This sequence joins TRBV7-3 and TRBJ2-2, with a weak D call TRBD1 (5 bases). V lost 3 bases and J 1 base, leaving 9 bases between the germline ends. This CDR3 has 15 amino acids. Germline values: CDR1 SGHTA, CDR2 FQGTGA. Here the CDR3 DNA reads TGTGCCAGCAGCTTGGGCCAGGGGAACACCGGGGAGCTGTTTTTT. Translation: CASSLGQGNTGELFF.

The chain carries TRBV6-5 and TRBJ1-5, with 9 nucleotides matching TRBD1. The CDR3 is 15 amino acids. CDR1 is MNHEY and CDR2 is SVGAGI in the germline V gene. V gave up 7 bases and J gave up 4 bases; unmatched junction bases: 8. CDR3 in DNA: TGTGCCAGCAATGCACAGGGGGCGCAGAATCAGCCCCAGCATTTT. This sequence encodes CASNAQGAQNQPQHF.

The rearrangement links TRBV9 to TRBJ2-5; tentative D call: TRBD2 (7 bases). V was pared by 3 bases and J by 5 bases, with 17 bases between. Germline CDR1 is SGDLS and CDR2 is YYNGEE. CDR3 length: 15 residues. The CDR3 bases are TGTGCCAGCAGCGCGGGGTCGGGGGGCACGGAGACCCAGTACTTC. As protein: CASSAGSGGTETQYF.

The rearrangement uses TRBV6-1 and TRBJ2-7, with 7 bases matching TRBD1. Trimming at V came to 5 bases and at J to 5 bases, leaving 9 bases not matched to a gene. Germline CDR1 reads MNHNS; CDR2 reads SASEGT. The CDR3 is made up of 14 amino acids. The CDR3 sequence: CASSSAQGVHEQYF. The CDR3 region has the DNA TGTGCCAGCAGTTCCGCCCAGGGGGTCCACGAGCAGTACTTC.

The chain employs TRBV28 and TRBJ2-7; 7 bases align to TRBD1. V trimming: 4 bases; J trimming: 3 bases; junction bases outside the gene matches: 6. The germline V gene encodes CDR1 MDHEN and CDR2 SYDVKM. The CDR3 is 14 amino acids. CDR3 sequence: CASSYSAGGYEQYF. The DNA of the CDR3 is TGTGCCAGCAGTTATTCCGCAGGGGGCTACGAGCAGTACTTC.

The V and J genes are TRBV15 and TRBJ1-2; TRBD1 is a possible D gene (6 bases). The CDR3 has 13 residues. Germline lookup yields CDR1 LNHNV and CDR2 YYDKDF (reference sequence). Trimming took 0 bases from V and 7 from J, leaving 9 bases between them. This CDR3 reads CATSREHRAGYTF. DNA of the CDR3: TGTGCCACCAGCAGAGAACACAGGGCTGGCTACACCTTC.

This rearrangement joins TRBV27 to TRBJ1-5; possible D gene TRBD1, 6 bases. CDR3 length equals 14 residues. Trimming removed 5 bases from V and 4 bases from J, with 12 bases in between. Looked up from germline, CDR1 is MNHEY and CDR2 is SMNVEV (reference sequence). The CDR3 sequence: CASSPRTENQPQHF. The CDR3 DNA follows: TGTGCCAGCAGTCCCCGGACAGAAAATCAGCCCCAGCATTTT.

This clone was found once. V usage is TRBV2 and J usage is TRBJ2-7; D might be TRBD2 (6 bases). The germline V and J ends were trimmed by 6 bases and 0 bases, with 15 bases remaining between them. This CDR3 has 15 amino acids. The V gene's germline CDR1 is SNHLY and CDR2 FYNNEI. The CDR3 region has the DNA TGTGCCAGCAGCGAACAAGGGAGGATCTCCTACGAGCAGTACTTC. Its protein product is CASSEQGRISYEQYF.

This clone was picked up one time. The rearrangement uses TRBV5-1 and TRBJ2-5, with D unclear. The J call may be in error: the DNA end matches TRBJ2-7 better. Germline loops: CDR1 SGHRS, CDR2 YFSETQ. The CDR3 spans 13 residues. CDR3 sequence: CASSLVGFYEQYF. The CDR3 coding sequence is TGCGCCAGCAGCTTGGTCGGTTTCTACGAGCAGTACTTC.

The chain couples TRBV29-1 to TRBJ2-1, with 10 bases fitting TRBD2. The germline CDR1 and CDR2 sequences are SQVTM and ANQGSEA. Trimming cost V 2 bases and J 9 bases; bases outside gene matches: 10. The CDR3 contains 15 residues. The CDR3 region is CSVEIFLAGAFEQFF. The CDR3 DNA reads TGCAGCGTTGAAATTTTCCTAGCGGGAGCTTTTGAGCAGTTCTTC.

The chain joins TRBV6-6 to TRBJ2-7; tentative D call: TRBD2 (6 bases). V lost 5 bases and J 1 base, leaving 18 bases between the germline ends. The CDR3 sequence is 16 residues long. Per the germline V gene, CDR1 is MNHNY and CDR2 is SVGAGI (reference sequence). The CDR3: CASSTTGRSSSYEQYF. The CDR3 nucleotides are TGTGCCAGCAGTACGACGGGGAGGTCTTCATCCTACGAGCAGTACTTC.

This clone was picked up one time. The chain is built from TRBV2 and TRBJ1-1; D uncertain. V was clipped by 6 bases and J by 3 bases, with 11 bases between them. Germline values: CDR1 SNHLY, CDR2 FYNNEI. The CDR3 length is 13 residues. The CDR3 here is CASRSMPHTEAFF. CDR3 sequence (DNA): TGTGCCAGCAGGAGTATGCCGCACACTGAAGCTTTCTTT.

The genes are TRBV19 and TRBJ1-5; tentative D call: TRBD1 (6 bases). The germline V gene has CDR1 LNHDA and CDR2 SQIVND (reference sequence). With 7 bases removed from V and 5 bases from J, the gap between germline ends came to 15 bases. This CDR3 spans 14 amino acids. The CDR3 loop reads CASKGVDPYQPQHF. CDR3 nucleotide sequence: TGTGCCAGTAAGGGGGTGGACCCTTATCAGCCCCAGCATTTT.

The chain is built from TRBV7-2 and TRBJ2-7; 10 bases match TRBD2. With 5 bases clipped from V and 2 bases from J, the junction kept 3 bases outside the gene matches. The CDR3 loop spans 14 amino acids. Germline V lookup: CDR1 SGHTA, CDR2 FQGNSA. The CDR3 loop is CASSRTSGAYEQYF. CDR3 in DNA: TGTGCCAGCAGCCGGACTAGCGGTGCCTACGAGCAGTACTTC.

V is TRBV29-1 and J is TRBJ1-1; D may be TRBD1 (5 bases). The CDR3 is 11 residues long. V lost 4 bases to trimming and J lost 11 bases, with 14 bases between them. Germline V lookup: CDR1 SQVTM, CDR2 ANQGSEA. CDR3: CSVGDWLGAFF. The CDR3 nucleotides are TGCAGCGTTGGGGACTGGCTTGGCGCTTTCTTT.

CDR3 nucleotides: TGTGCCAGCACCGATACAAATGGACAGCTTGCGAACACTGAAGCTTTCTTT. Translating gives CASTDTNGQLANTEAFF. This sequence joins TRBV7-9 and TRBJ1-1; maybe TRBD1 (6 bases). Germline V lookup: CDR1 SEHNR, CDR2 FQNEAQ (reference sequence). The CDR3 totals 17 residues. The V gene lost 7 bases and the J gene lost 1 base, with 22 bases spanning the gap.

This chain connects TRBV19 to TRBJ2-5, with D perhaps matching TRBD2 (5 bases). The CDR3 is made up of 15 amino acids. Germline V gene data show CDR1 as LNHDA and CDR2 as SQIVND (reference sequence). V was clipped by 0 bases and J by 1 base, with 9 bases between them. The CDR3 protein is CASSIDLDFQETQYF. The CDR3 nucleotides are TGTGCCAGTAGTATAGATCTGGACTTCCAAGAGACCCAGTACTTC.

The chain is built from TRBV10-3 and TRBJ2-1; 8 positions match TRBD1. CDR1 ENHRY and CDR2 SYGVKD come from the germline V gene. The length of the CDR3 is 15 residues. V dropped 3 bases and J dropped 6; count of bases not matched to a gene: 7. The CDR3 loop is CAISDWQGASNEQFF. Written as DNA, the CDR3 is TGTGCCATCAGTGATTGGCAGGGGGCCTCCAATGAGCAGTTCTTC.

This clone was counted only a few times. This chain uses TRBV7-2 with TRBJ2-5, with a weak D call TRBD1 (5 bases). Germline V gene sequence: CDR1 SGHTA, CDR2 FQGNSA. The CDR3 totals 14 residues. Trimming stripped 1 base from V and 5 bases from J, with 11 bases between. CDR3 residues: CASSLVGRVETQYF. CDR3 nucleotide sequence: TGTGCCAGCAGCTTAGTGGGCAGGGTGGAGACCCAGTACTTC.

This chain links TRBV7-9 with TRBJ2-5; perhaps TRBD2 as D (5 bases). V lost 2 bases and J 3 bases, leaving 7 bases between the germline ends. The CDR3 extends over 13 amino acids. The germline V gene has CDR1 SEHNR and CDR2 FQNEAQ (reference sequence). The DNA of the CDR3 is TGTGCCAGCAGCTTAAGAGCGGAAGAGACCCAGTACTTC. Translated: CASSLRAEETQYF. The complete variable domain, with remaining parts taken from reference TRBV7-9 and TRBJ2-5, reads DTGVSQNPRHKITKRGQNVTFRCDPISEHNRLYWYRQTLGQGPEFLTYFQNEAQLEKSRLLSDRFSAERPKGSFSTLEIQRTEQGDSAMYLCASSLRAEETQYFGPGTRLLVL.

The chain joins TRBV6-1 to TRBJ1-1; 8 positions match TRBD1. Germline CDR1 MNHNS, CDR2 SASEGT. There are 14 residues in the CDR3. V lost 5 bases and J lost 4; bases outside the gene matches: 6. The CDR3 bases are TGTGCCAGCAGTACGACAGGGGAGGCCACTGAAGCTTTCTTT. Protein sequence: CASSTTGEATEAFF.

The V and J genes are TRBV2 and TRBJ2-2; D unclear. Trimming stripped 6 bases from V and 1 base from J, with 6 bases between. This CDR3 spans 13 amino acids. Germline V gives CDR1 SNHLY, CDR2 FYNNEI. As DNA, the CDR3 is TGTGCCAGCAGGGAGCGGAACACCGGGGAGCTGTTTTTT. This translates into CASRERNTGELFF.

The chain recombines TRBV10-3 with TRBJ2-2; 9 bases map to TRBD1. This CDR3 spans 17 amino acids. Losses at the gene ends were 0 bases for V and 4 bases for J; bases not matched to a gene: 6. Germline values: CDR1 ENHRY, CDR2 SYGVKD. The CDR3 protein is CAISESGQGLGTGELFF. The CDR3 DNA sequence: TGTGCCATCAGTGAGTCCGGACAGGGGTTGGGCACCGGGGAGCTGTTTTTT.

The J gene is TRBJ1-2, the V gene TRBV9, with a possible D match to TRBD1 (5 bases). This CDR3 comprises 16 residues. The V end was cut by 4 bases, the J end by 2 bases, with 18 bases between. Germline V gene sequence: CDR1 SGDLS, CDR2 YYNGEE. This chain's CDR3 is CASSPRFGGGNYGYTF. The CDR3 bases are TGTGCCAGCAGCCCTAGATTTGGGGGAGGGAACTATGGCTACACCTTC.

The rearrangement joins TRBV21-1 to TRBJ1-2; the table names TRBD1, a call not compared with the DNA. TRBV21-1 is marked as a pseudogene. The CDR3 runs 16 residues. CDR3 sequence: CASSKAQGGDGYGYTF. DNA for the CDR3: TGTGCCAGCAGCAAAGCGCAGGGGGGAGACGGCTATGGCTACACCTTC.

This clone was counted between two and nine times. The V call is TRBV5-4, the J call TRBJ1-1; D uncertain. CDR1 SGHNT and CDR2 YYREEE come from the germline V gene (reference sequence). V was pared by 0 bases and J by 5 bases, with 2 bases between. The CDR3 contains 11 residues. In nucleotides, the CDR3 is TGTGCCAGCAGCTTGGCTACTGAAGCTTTCTTT. It encodes CASSLATEAFF.